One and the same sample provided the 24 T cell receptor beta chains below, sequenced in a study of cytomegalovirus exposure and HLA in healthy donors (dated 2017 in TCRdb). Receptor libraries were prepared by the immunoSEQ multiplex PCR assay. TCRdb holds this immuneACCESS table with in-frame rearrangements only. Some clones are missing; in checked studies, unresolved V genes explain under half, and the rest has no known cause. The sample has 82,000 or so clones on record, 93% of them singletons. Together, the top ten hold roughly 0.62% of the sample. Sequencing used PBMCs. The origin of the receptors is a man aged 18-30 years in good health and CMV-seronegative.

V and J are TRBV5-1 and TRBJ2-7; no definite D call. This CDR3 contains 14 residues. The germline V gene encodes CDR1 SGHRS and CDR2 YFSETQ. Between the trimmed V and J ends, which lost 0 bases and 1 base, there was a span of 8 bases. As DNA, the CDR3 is TGCGCCAGCAGCTTGGGGAGCAGTTCCTACGAGCAGTACTTC. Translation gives CASSLGSSSYEQYF.

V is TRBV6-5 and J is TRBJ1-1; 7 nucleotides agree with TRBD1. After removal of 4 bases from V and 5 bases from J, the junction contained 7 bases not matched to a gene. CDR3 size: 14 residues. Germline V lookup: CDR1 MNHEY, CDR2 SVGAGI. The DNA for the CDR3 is TGTGCCAGCAGTTCCAGACAGGGAGTTACTGAAGCTTTCTTT. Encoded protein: CASSSRQGVTEAFF.

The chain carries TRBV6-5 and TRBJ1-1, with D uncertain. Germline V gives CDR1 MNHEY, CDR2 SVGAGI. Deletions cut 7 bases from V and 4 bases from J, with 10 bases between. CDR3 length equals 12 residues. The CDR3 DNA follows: TGTGCCAGCAAACGGGGTAGCACTGAAGCTTTCTTT. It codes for CASKRGSTEAFF.

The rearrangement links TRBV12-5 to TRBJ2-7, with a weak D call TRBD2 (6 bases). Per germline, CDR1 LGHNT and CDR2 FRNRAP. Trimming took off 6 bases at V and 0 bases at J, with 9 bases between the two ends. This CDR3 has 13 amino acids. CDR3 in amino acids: CASGGTVSYEQYF. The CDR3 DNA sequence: TGTGCTAGTGGGGGGACTGTCTCCTACGAGCAGTACTTC.

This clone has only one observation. The CDR3 sequence: CASSLQAGSGQPQHF. CDR3 sequence (DNA): TGTGCCAGCAGCTTACAGGCAGGGTCAGGTCAGCCCCAGCATTTT. The rearrangement uses TRBV11-2 and TRBJ1-5, with D perhaps matching TRBD1 (5 bases). This CDR3 contains 15 residues. Trimming cost V 2 bases and J 6 bases, with 14 bases left between them. CDR1 SGHAT and CDR2 FQNNGV come from the germline V gene.

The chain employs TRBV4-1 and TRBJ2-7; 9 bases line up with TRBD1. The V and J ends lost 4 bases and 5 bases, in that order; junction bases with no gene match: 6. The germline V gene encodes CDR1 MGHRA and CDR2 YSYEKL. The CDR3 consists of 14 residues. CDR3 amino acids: CASSPRTGDHEQYF. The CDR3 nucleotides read TGCGCCAGCAGCCCGAGGACAGGGGACCACGAGCAGTACTTC.

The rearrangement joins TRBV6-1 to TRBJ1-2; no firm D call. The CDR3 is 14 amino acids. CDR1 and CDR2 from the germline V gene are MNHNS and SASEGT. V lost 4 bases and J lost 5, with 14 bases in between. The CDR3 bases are TGTGCCAGCAGTGCGGCAGGAGGACGTTATGGCTACACCTTC. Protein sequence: CASSAAGGRYGYTF.

CDR3 residues: CASSQNHRVGDTQYF. The CDR3, as DNA: TGCGCCAGCAGCCAAAACCACAGGGTCGGCGATACGCAGTATTTT. This chain links TRBV4-1 with TRBJ2-3; the D gene is possibly TRBD1 (6 bases). Deletions cut 2 bases from V and 6 bases from J, with 15 bases between. The CDR3 runs 15 residues. CDR1 MGHRA and CDR2 YSYEKL come from the germline V gene.

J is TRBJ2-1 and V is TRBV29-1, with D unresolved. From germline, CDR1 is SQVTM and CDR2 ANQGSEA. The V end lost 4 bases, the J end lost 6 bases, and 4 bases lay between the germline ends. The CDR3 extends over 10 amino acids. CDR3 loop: CSVGGNEQFF. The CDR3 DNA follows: TGCAGCGTTGGCGGCAATGAGCAGTTCTTC.

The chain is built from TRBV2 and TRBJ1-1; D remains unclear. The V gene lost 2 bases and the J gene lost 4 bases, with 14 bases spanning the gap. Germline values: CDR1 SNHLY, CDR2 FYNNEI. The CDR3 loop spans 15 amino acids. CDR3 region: CASSENPAGRTEAFF. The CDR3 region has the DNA TGTGCCAGCAGTGAAAATCCGGCAGGCCGCACTGAAGCTTTCTTT.

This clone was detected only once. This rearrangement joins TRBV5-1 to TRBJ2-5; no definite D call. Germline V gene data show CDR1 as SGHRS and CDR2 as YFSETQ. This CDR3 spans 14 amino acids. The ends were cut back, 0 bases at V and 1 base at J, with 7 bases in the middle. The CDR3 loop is CASSLDTSQETQYF. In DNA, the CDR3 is TGCGCCAGCAGCTTGGACACCTCCCAAGAGACCCAGTACTTC.

CDR3 in DNA: TGCGCCAGCAGAGCCGGGACAGGGGTAAATCAGCCCCAGCATTTT. It encodes CASRAGTGVNQPQHF. The chain links TRBV5-1 to TRBJ1-5; 10 bases are shared with TRBD1. The CDR3 runs 15 residues. Germline V gives CDR1 SGHRS, CDR2 YFSETQ. V shed 5 bases, J shed 4 bases, and the junction held 6 bases outside the gene matches.

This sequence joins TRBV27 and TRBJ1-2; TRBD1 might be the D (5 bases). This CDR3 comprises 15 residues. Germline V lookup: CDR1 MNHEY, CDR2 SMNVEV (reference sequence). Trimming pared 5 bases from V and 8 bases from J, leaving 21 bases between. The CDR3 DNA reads TGTGCCAGCAGTCCCTGGGCAGGGAGGGTGTACGGCTACACCTTC. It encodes CASSPWAGRVYGYTF.

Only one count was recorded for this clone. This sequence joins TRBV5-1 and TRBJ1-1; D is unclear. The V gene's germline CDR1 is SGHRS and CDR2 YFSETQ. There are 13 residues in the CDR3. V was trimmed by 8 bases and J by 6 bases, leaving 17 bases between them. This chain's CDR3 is CASSAPNGPEAFF. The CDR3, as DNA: TGCGCCAGTTCGGCCCCGAATGGGCCTGAAGCTTTCTTT. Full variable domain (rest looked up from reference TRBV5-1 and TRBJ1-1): KAGVTQTPRYLIKTRGQQVTLSCSPISGHRSVSWYQQTPGQGLQFLFEYFSETQRNKGNFPGRFSGRQFSNSRSEMNVSTLELGDSALYLCASSAPNGPEAFFGQGTRLTVV.

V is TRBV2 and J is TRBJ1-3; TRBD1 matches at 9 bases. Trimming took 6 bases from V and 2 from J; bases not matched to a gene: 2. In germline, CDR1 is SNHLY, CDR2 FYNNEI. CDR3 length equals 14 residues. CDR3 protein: CASRDRGAGNTIYF. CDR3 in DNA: TGTGCCAGCAGGGACAGGGGTGCTGGAAACACCATATATTTT.

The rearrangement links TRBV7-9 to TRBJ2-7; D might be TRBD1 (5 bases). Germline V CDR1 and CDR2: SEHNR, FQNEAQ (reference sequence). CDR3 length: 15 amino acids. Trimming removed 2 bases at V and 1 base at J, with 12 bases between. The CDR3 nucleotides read TGTGCCAGCAGCTTAATGGGGCAGCCTTCCTACGAGCAGTACTTC. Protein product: CASSLMGQPSYEQYF. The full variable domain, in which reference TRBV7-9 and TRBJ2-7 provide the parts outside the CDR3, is DTGVSQNPRHKITKRGQNVTFRCDPISEHNRLYWYRQTLGQGPEFLTYFQNEAQLEKSRLLSDRFSAERPKGSFSTLEIQRTEQGDSAMYLCASSLMGQPSYEQYFGPGTRLTVT.

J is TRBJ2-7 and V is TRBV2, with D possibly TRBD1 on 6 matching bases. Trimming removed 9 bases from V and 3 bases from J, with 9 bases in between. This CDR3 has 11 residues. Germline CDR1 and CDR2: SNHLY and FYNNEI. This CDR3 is CASRGHYEQYF. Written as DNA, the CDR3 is TGTGCCAGTCGGGGACACTACGAGCAGTACTTC.

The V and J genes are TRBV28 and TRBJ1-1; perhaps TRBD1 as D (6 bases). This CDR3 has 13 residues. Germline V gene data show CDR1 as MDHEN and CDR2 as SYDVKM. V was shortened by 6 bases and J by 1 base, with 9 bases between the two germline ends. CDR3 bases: TGTGCCAGCAGGTGGACAGCGAACACTGAAGCTTTCTTT. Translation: CASRWTANTEAFF.

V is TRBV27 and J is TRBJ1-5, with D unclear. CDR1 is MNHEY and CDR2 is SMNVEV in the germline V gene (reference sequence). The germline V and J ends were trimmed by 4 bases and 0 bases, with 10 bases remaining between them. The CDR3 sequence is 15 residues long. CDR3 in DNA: TGTGCCAGCAGTTCCCCGGGTTATAGCAATCAGCCCCAGCATTTT. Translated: CASSSPGYSNQPQHF.

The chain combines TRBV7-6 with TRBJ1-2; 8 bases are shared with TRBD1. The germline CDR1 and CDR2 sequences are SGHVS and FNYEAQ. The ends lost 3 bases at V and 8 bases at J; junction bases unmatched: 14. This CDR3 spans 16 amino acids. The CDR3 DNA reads TGTGCCAGCAGCTTGGGGCCCGGGCAGGGGGCGCGGGGCTACACCTTC. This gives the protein CASSLGPGQGARGYTF.

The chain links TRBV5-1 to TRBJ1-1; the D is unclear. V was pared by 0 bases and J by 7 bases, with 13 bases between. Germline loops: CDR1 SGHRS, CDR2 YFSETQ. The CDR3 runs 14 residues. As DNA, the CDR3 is TGCGCCAGCAGCTTGGGGAACGGAGCAGATGAAGCTTTCTTT. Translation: CASSLGNGADEAFF.

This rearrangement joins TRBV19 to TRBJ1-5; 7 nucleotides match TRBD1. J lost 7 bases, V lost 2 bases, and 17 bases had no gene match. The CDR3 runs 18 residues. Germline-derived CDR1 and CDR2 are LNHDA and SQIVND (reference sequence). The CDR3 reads CASSISTGFGFGSQPQHF. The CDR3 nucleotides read TGTGCCAGTAGTATATCGACAGGGTTTGGATTTGGGTCACAGCCCCAGCATTTT.

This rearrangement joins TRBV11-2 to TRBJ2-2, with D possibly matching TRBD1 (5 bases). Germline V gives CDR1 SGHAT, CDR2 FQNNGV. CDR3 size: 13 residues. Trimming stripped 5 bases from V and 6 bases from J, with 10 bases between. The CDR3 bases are TGTGCCAGCAGCCCGAGACAGCCCGGGGAGCTGTTTTTT. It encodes CASSPRQPGELFF.

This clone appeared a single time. CDR3 in DNA: TGCGCCAGCAGCCAACAACTCGACCCTAGCGGGTCCTTCTACGAGCAGTACTTC. Translating gives CASSQQLDPSGSFYEQYF. V usage is TRBV4-3 and J usage is TRBJ2-7; 8 nucleotides align to TRBD2. In germline, CDR1 is LGHNA, CDR2 YSLEER. V was pared by 2 bases and J by 3 bases, with 15 bases of the junction left unmatched. The CDR3 has 18 residues.